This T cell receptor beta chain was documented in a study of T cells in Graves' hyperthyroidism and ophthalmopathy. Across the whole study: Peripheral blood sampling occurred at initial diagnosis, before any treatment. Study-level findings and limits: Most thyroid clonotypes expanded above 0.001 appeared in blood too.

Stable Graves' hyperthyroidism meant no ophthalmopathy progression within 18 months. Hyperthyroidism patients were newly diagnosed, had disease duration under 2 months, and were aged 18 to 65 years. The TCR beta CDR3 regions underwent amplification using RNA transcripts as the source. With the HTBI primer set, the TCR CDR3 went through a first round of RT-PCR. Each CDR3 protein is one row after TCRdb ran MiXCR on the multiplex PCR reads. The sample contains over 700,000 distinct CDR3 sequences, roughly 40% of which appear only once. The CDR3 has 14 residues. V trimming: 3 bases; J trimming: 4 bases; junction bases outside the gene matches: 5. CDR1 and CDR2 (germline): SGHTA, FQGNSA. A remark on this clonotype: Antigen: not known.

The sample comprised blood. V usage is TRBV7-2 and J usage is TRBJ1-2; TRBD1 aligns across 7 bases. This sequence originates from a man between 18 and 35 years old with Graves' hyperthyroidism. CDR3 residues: CASSLSGDSYGYTF. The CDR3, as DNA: TGTGCCAGCAGCTTGAGTGGGGACAGCTATGGCTACACCTTC.